Below, 17 T cell receptor beta chains from the same sample are listed, as sequenced in a study of T cell responses to AZD1222 COVID-19 vaccine. The method was immunoSEQ multiplex PCR; TCRdb's version includes in-frame clones alone and lacks a portion of them. The sample has over 150,000 clones, roughly nine tenths seen once. The sample was peripheral blood, taken on day 0 of AZD1222 vaccination. These receptors originate from an adult in good health.

This rearrangement joins TRBV14 to TRBJ2-2, with D maybe TRBD1 (5 bases). The length of the CDR3 is 18 residues. V dropped 0 bases and J dropped 7 bases, with 21 bases sitting between them. The germline V gene has CDR1 SGHDN and CDR2 FVKESK. CDR3 nucleotide sequence: TGTGCCAGCAGCCAAGAAGTAGGGGCCCGATCTCGTCACGGGGAGCTGTTTTTT. Protein sequence: CASSQEVGARSRHGELFF.

The chain employs TRBV2 and TRBJ2-7; D unresolved. Germline V CDR1 and CDR2: SNHLY, FYNNEI. The CDR3 has 14 amino acids. V lost 2 bases and J lost 0, with 8 bases in between. DNA of the CDR3: TGTGCCAGCAGTGAATTAGGCAGCTCCTACGAGCAGTACTTC. Amino acid sequence: CASSELGSSYEQYF.

V gene TRBV27 combines with J gene TRBJ1-6, with TRBD1 identical over 7 bases. The CDR3 is 14 residues long. CDR1 is MNHEY and CDR2 is SMNVEV in the germline V gene (reference sequence). V dropped 8 bases and J dropped 9; count of bases not matched to a gene: 10. The CDR3 nucleotides read TGTGCCAGCTCCCAGGGGGGAAGTGTTTCACCCCTCCACTTT. This encodes CASSQGGSVSPLHF.

J is TRBJ2-1 and V is TRBV4-2, with D unresolved. CDR1 is LGHNA, CDR2 YNFKEQ, per germline. The CDR3 sequence is 16 residues long. Between the trimmed V and J ends, which lost 1 base and 3 bases, there was a span of 13 bases. CDR3 DNA: TGTGCCAGCAGCCAAGGATTGGTTGGGGACTACAATGAGCAGTTCTTC. It codes for CASSQGLVGDYNEQFF.

CDR3 in DNA: TGCGCCAGCAGCCCCGACCTAGCGGGGGTGGGCACAGATACGCAGTATTTT. The encoded protein is CASSPDLAGVGTDTQYF. The chain couples TRBV4-3 to TRBJ2-3; 10 nucleotides match TRBD2. CDR3 length: 17 residues. V shed 4 bases and J 1 base; nucleotides not matched to a gene: 8. Per the germline V gene, CDR1 is LGHNA and CDR2 is YSLEER.

V is TRBV2 and J is TRBJ1-1; no clear D gene. CDR1 is SNHLY and CDR2 is FYNNEI in the germline V gene. V dropped 8 bases and J dropped 10 bases, with 26 bases sitting between them. CDR3 length: 15 residues. In DNA, the CDR3 is TGTGCCAGCCACTCCCGCGCGGGCCCCCAAGGTATAGCTTTCTTT. Its protein is CASHSRAGPQGIAFF.

The chain recombines TRBV9 with TRBJ1-3; the match to TRBD1 covers 8 bases. The CDR3 is 13 amino acids. After removal of 7 bases from V and 5 bases from J, the junction contained 5 bases not matched to a gene. Germline V CDR1 and CDR2: SGDLS, YYNGEE. The CDR3 is CASGGTGRNTIYF. The CDR3 region has the DNA TGTGCCAGCGGGGGGACAGGCCGAAACACCATATATTTT.

This clone was recorded a few times. The genes are TRBV18 and TRBJ1-5; 8 bases agree with TRBD1. Germline values: CDR1 KGHSH, CDR2 LQKENI. The V segment lost 6 bases and the J segment 5 bases; nucleotides outside the gene matches: 9. This CDR3 comprises 15 residues. CDR3 residues: CASSPWTGPDQPQHF. CDR3 DNA sequence: TGTGCCAGCTCGCCTTGGACAGGGCCAGATCAGCCCCAGCATTTT.

The chain is built from TRBV19 and TRBJ1-5; 10 nucleotides agree with TRBD1. The J segment lost 2 bases and the V segment lost 9 bases, leaving 10 bases of the junction unmatched. The CDR3 has 16 amino acids. Germline CDR1 is LNHDA and CDR2 is SQIVND (reference sequence). The CDR3 DNA reads TGTGCCAGCCTCCTTTTAGGGACAGGGGGCAATCAGCCCCAGCATTTT. Translation gives CASLLLGTGGNQPQHF.

This chain links TRBV7-3 with TRBJ2-1; 9 nucleotides line up with TRBD2. Trimming took 5 bases from V and 0 from J; bases not matched to a gene: 8. The CDR3 runs to 17 residues. Germline V lookup: CDR1 SGHTA, CDR2 FQGTGA. CDR3: CASSLRLAESSYNEQFF. CDR3 nucleotides: TGTGCCAGCAGCCTTCGACTAGCGGAGAGCTCCTACAATGAGCAGTTCTTC.

The chain combines TRBV5-8 with TRBJ1-5, with D possibly being TRBD1 (6 bases). Trimming took off 0 bases at V and 1 base at J, with 14 bases between the two ends. CDR1 and CDR2 (germline): SGHTS, YDEGEE. CDR3 size: 17 residues. CDR3 sequence: CASSLVRGVRSNQPQHF. DNA of the CDR3: TGTGCCAGCAGCTTGGTCAGGGGAGTGCGGAGCAATCAGCCCCAGCATTTT.

The chain combines TRBV15 with TRBJ2-3, with a tentative D call TRBD1 (5 bases). V lost 7 bases, J lost 4 bases, and 24 bases lay in between. In germline, CDR1 is LNHNV, CDR2 YYDKDF (reference sequence). The CDR3 has 17 residues. The CDR3 sequence: CATKRQHLAPMADTQYF. The DNA for the CDR3 is TGTGCCACCAAACGACAGCATCTTGCGCCGATGGCAGATACGCAGTATTTT.

This chain uses TRBV19 with TRBJ1-6, with D tentatively TRBD1 (6 bases). Trimming shortened V by 3 bases and J by 10 bases, and 10 bases separated the two germline ends. Per the germline V gene, CDR1 is LNHDA and CDR2 is SQIVND (reference sequence). The CDR3 spans 13 residues. CDR3 bases: TGTGCCAGTAGTATTAGGGGGATCTCACCCCTCCACTTT. It specifies CASSIRGISPLHF. The full variable domain, rest sourced from reference TRBV19 and TRBJ1-6, is DGGITQSPKYLFRKEGQNVTLSCEQNLNHDAMYWYRQDPGQGLRLIYYSQIVNDFQKGDIAEGYSVSREKKESFPLTVTSAQKNPTAFYLCASSIRGISPLHFGNGTRLTVT.

About this clone: The sample contains more than one DNA sequence encoding this CDR3. CDR3 protein: CASSRSSAYNEQFF. DNA for the CDR3: TGCGCCAGCAGCCGGTCTAGCGCCTACAATGAGCAGTTCTTC. The chain recombines TRBV5-1 with TRBJ2-1, with a tentative D call TRBD2 (6 bases). The germline V gene has CDR1 SGHRS and CDR2 YFSETQ. The CDR3 sequence is 14 residues long. The V gene lost 4 bases and the J gene lost 2 bases, with 10 bases spanning the gap.

This clone was observed a single time. The rearrangement joins TRBV5-1 to TRBJ1-1; no clear D. Germline-derived CDR1 and CDR2 are SGHRS and YFSETQ. The V and J ends lost 2 bases and 3 bases respectively, with 14 bases between them. CDR3 length: 15 amino acids. Here the CDR3 reads CASSFRTPFYTEAFF. CDR3 bases: TGCGCCAGCAGCTTCAGGACCCCTTTTTACACTGAAGCTTTCTTT.

The chain uses TRBV5-1 and TRBJ1-6; TRBD1 agrees at 7 bases. J was trimmed by 7 bases and V by 2 bases; bases with no gene match: 3. This CDR3 spans 14 amino acids. Germline V gives CDR1 SGHRS, CDR2 YFSETQ. Written as DNA, the CDR3 is TGCGCCAGCAGCTTACCGGGACAGAATTCACCCCTCCACTTT. The encoded protein is CASSLPGQNSPLHF.

V gene TRBV5-1 combines with J gene TRBJ1-2, with no clear D. The V and J ends lost 0 bases and 6 bases respectively, with 15 bases between them. Per germline, CDR1 SGHRS and CDR2 YFSETQ. CDR3 length: 15 residues. CDR3 loop: CASSLVRIGIDGYTF. CDR3 sequence (DNA): TGCGCCAGCAGCTTGGTTCGTATAGGAATCGATGGCTACACCTTC.